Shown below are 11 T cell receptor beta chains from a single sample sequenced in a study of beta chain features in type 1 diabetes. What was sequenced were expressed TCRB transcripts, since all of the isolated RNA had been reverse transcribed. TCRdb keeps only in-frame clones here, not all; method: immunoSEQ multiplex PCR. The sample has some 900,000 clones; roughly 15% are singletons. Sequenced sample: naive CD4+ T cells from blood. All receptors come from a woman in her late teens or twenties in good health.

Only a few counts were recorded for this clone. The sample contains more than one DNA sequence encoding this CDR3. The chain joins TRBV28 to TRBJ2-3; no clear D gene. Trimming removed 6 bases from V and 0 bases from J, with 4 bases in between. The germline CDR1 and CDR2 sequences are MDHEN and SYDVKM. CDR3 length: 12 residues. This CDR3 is CASRASTDTQYF. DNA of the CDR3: TGTGCCAGCAGGGCTAGCACAGATACGCAGTATTTT.

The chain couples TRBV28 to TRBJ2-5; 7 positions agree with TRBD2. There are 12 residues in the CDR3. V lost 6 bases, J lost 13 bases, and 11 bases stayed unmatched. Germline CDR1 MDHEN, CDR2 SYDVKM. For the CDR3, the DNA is TGTGCCAGCAGCACTGAAGCGGGGTACAGGTACTTC. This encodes CASSTEAGYRYF.

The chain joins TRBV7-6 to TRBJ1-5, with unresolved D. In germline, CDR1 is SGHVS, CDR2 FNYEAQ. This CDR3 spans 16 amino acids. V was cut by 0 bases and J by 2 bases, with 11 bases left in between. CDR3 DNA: TGTGCCAGCAGCTTAGCTGGGGATCGTGGCAATCAGCCCCAGCATTTT. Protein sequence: CASSLAGDRGNQPQHF.

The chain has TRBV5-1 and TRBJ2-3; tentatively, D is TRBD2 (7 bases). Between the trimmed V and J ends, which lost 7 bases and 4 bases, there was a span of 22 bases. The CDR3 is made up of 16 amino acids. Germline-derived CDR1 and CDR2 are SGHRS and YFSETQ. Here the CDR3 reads CASQETGRGNADTQYF. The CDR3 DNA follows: TGCGCCAGCCAAGAAACAGGGAGGGGGAATGCAGATACGCAGTATTTT.

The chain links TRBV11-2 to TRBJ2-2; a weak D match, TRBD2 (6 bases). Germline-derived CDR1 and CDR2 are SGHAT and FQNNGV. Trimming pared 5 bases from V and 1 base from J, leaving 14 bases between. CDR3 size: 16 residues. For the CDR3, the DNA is TGTGCCAGCAGCCCTCGGGGTAGCGGGAACACCGGGGAGCTGTTTTTT. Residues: CASSPRGSGNTGELFF.

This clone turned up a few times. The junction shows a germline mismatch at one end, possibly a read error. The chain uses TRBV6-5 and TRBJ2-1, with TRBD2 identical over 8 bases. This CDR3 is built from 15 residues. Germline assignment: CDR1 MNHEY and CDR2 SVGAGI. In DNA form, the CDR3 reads TGTGCCAGCAGTTCTACGGGACTAGGCTACGATGAGCAGTTCTTC. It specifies CASSSTGLGYDEQFF.

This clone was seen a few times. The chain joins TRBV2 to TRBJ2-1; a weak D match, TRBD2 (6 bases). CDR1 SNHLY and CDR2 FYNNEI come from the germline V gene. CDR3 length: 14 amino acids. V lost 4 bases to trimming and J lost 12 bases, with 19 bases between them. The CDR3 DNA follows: TGTGCCAGCAGTGTCCGGGACTTCCCCGGGGGGCAGTTCTTC. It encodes CASSVRDFPGGQFF.

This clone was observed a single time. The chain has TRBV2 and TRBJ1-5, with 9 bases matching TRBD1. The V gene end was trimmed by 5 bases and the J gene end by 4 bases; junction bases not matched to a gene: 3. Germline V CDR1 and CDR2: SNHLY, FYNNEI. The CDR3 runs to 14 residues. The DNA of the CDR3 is TGTGCCAGCAGTTGGGGACAGGGAAATCAGCCCCAGCATTTT. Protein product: CASSWGQGNQPQHF. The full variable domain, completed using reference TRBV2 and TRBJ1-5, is EPEVTQTPSHQVTQMGQEVILRCVPISNHLYFYWYRQILGQKVEFLVSFYNNEISEKSEIFDDQFSVERPDGSNFTLKIRSTKLEDSAMYFCASSWGQGNQPQHFGDGTRLSIL.

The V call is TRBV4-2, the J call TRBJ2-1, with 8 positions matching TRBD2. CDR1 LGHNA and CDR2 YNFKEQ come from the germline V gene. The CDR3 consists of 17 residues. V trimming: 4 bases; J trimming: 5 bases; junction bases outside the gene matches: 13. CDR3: CASSPSVGGRSNNEQFF. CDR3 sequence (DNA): TGTGCCAGCAGCCCGTCCGTCGGCGGGAGGTCCAACAATGAGCAGTTCTTC.

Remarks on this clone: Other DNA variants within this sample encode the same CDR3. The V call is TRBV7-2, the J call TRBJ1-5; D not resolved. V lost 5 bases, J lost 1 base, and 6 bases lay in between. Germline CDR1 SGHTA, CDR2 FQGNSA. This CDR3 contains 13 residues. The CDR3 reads CASSPGSNQPQHF. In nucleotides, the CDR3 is TGTGCCAGCAGCCCCGGGAGCAATCAGCCCCAGCATTTT.

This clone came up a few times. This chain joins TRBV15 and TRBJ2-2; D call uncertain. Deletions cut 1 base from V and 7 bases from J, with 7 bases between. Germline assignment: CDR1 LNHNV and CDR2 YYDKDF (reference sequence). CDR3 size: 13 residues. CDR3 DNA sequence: TGTGCCACCAGCAGAGTAGATGGCGGGGAGCTGTTTTTT. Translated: CATSRVDGGELFF.